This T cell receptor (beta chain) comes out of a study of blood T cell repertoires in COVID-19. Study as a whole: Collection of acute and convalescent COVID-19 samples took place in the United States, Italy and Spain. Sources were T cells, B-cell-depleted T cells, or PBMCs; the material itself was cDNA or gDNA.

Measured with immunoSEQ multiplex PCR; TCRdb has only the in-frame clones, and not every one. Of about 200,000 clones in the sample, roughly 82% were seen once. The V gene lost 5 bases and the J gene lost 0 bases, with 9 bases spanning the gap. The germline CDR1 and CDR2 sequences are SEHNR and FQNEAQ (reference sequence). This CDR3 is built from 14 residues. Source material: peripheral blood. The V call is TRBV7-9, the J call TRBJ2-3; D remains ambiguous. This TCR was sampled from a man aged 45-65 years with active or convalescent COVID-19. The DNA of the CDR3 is TGTGCCAGCAGCCCCCTACTGAGCACAGATACGCAGTATTTT. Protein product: CASSPLLSTDTQYF. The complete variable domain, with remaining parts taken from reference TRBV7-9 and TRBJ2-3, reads DTGVSQNPRHKITKRGQNVTFRCDPISEHNRLYWYRQTLGQGPEFLTYFQNEAQLEKSRLLSDRFSAERPKGSFSTLEIQRTEQGDSAMYLCASSPLLSTDTQYFGPGTRLTVL.